This passage covers 4 T cell receptor beta chains from one sample sequenced in a study of somatic mutations in cytotoxic T cells in rheumatoid arthritis. Clones were read by immunoSEQ multiplex PCR, and TCRdb kept only the in-frame ones, dropping some. Here the sample spans 20,000 or so clones, roughly 70% being singletons. The sample was CD8+ T cells sorted from blood. These receptors originate from a man aged 55 to 70 in good health.

The chain combines TRBV11-3 with TRBJ2-7; 10 bases fit TRBD2. The germline gives CDR1 SGHNT, CDR2 YENEEA. J lost 2 bases, V lost 5 bases, and 6 bases had no gene match. The CDR3 is 15 amino acids. The CDR3 reads CASSSPLAGAYEQYF. DNA for the CDR3: TGTGCCAGCAGCAGTCCGCTAGCGGGAGCCTACGAGCAGTACTTC.

As for this clone: A read error may produce the germline difference seen at one junction end. V is TRBV4-3 and J is TRBJ1-4; D is unresolved. Germline CDR1 reads LGHNA; CDR2 reads YSLEER. The CDR3 length is 16 residues. The CDR3 region is CASSQDASATNEKLLF. The CDR3, as DNA: TGCGCCAGCAGCCAAGATGCGTCGGCAACTAATGAAAAACTGCTTTTT.

The rearrangement links TRBV7-2 to TRBJ2-3; 11 bases match TRBD2. This CDR3 has 18 amino acids. V dropped 4 bases and J dropped 3; count of bases not matched to a gene: 12. Germline V gene lookup returns CDR1 SGHTA and CDR2 FQGNSA. CDR3 amino acids: CASSSSQLAGGGTDTQYF. The DNA of the CDR3 is TGTGCCAGCAGCTCAAGTCAGCTAGCGGGGGGCGGGACAGATACGCAGTATTTT. Looking up the rest from reference TRBV7-2 and TRBJ2-3 gives the full variable domain: GAGVSQSPSNKVTEKGKDVELRCDPISGHTALYWYRQSLGQGLEFLIYFQGNSAPDKSGLPSDRFSAERTGGSVSTLTIQRTQQEDSAVYLCASSSSQLAGGGTDTQYFGPGTRLTVL.

This chain uses TRBV10-3 with TRBJ2-3; 11 bases map to TRBD1. Trimming at V came to 4 bases and at J to 3 bases, leaving 6 bases not matched to a gene. Germline V CDR1 and CDR2: ENHRY, SYGVKD. The CDR3 contains 16 residues. Written as DNA, the CDR3 is TGTGCCATCAGTGGAGCCGGGACAGGGGGAACAGATACGCAGTATTTT. Translating gives CAISGAGTGGTDTQYF.